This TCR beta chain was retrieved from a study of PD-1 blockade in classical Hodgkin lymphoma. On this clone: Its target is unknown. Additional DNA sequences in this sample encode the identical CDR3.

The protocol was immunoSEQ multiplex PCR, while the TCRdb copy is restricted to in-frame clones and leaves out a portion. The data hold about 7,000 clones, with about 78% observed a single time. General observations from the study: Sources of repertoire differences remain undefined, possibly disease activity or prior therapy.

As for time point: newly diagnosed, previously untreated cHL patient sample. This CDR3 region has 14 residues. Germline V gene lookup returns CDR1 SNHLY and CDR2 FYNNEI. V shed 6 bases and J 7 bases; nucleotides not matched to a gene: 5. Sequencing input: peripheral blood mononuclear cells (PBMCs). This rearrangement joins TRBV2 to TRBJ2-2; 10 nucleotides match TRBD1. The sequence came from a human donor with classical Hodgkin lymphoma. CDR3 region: CASREGQGFGELFF. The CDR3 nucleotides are TGTGCCAGCAGGGAGGGACAGGGGTTCGGGGAGCTGTTTTTT.